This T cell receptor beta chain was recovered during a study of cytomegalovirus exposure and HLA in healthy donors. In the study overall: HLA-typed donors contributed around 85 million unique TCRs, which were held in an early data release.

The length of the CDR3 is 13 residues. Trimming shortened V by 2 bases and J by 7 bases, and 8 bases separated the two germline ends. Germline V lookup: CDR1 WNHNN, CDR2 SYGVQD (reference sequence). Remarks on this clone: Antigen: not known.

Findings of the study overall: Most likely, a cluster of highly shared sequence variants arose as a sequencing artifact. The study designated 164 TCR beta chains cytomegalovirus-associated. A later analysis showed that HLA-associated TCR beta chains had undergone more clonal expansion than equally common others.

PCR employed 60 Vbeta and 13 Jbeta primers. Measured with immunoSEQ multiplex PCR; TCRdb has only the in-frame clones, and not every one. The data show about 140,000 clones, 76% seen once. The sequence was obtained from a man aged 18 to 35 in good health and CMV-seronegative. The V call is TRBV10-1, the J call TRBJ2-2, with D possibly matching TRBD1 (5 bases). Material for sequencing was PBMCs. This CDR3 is CASSERGDGELFF. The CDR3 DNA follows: TGCGCCAGCAGTGAGAGGGGTGACGGGGAGCTGTTTTTT.